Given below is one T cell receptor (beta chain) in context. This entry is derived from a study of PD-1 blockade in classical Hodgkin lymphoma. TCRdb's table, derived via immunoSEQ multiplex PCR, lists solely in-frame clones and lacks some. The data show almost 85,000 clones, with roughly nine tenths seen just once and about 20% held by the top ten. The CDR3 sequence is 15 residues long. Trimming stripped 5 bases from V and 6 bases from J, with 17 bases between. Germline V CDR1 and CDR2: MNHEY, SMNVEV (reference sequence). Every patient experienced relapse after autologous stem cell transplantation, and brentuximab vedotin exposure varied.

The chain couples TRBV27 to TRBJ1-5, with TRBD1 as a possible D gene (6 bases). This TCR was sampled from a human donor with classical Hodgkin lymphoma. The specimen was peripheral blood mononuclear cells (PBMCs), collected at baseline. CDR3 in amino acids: CASSPAGGSGQPQHF. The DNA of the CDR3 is TGTGCCAGCAGTCCAGCCGGGGGCAGTGGTCAGCCCCAGCATTTT.